This T cell receptor (beta chain) was recovered during a study of graft-versus-host responses after intestinal transplantation (dated by TCRdb to 2020 to 2022). General notes on the study: The transplants that recipients got were multivisceral, liver-intestinal, or isolated intestinal. To identify alloreactive clones, pre-transplant mixed lymphocyte reaction products were sequenced and compared with unstimulated pre-transplant donor and recipient T cells. Rather than going through the commercial service, samples from three later patients were sequenced in-house on an Illumina MiSeq and processed with MiXCR. Graft-versus-host and host-versus-graft alloreactive T cell clones were tracked in the graft, circulation and bone marrow after intestinal transplantation using bulk TCR-beta CDR3 sequencing. Anti-thymocyte globulin induction was given to all recipients, followed by maintenance tacrolimus and steroids for about 3 years. A cohort of 24 intestinal transplant recipients, including one retransplant, was enrolled, and a few patients lacking pretransplant specimens were excluded. A peak of at least 4% donor T cells among recipient peripheral blood mononuclear cells was the definition used for donor T cell macrochimerism. What the research found in general, with its limitations: GvH clones were detected in recipient bone marrow, and some appeared earlier in ileal mucosa or blood, consistent with an intestinal mucosal origin. Early after transplant, peak levels of circulating GvH clones were associated with declines in HvG clones. In patients with donor T cell macrochimerism, the allografts had high GvH to HvG T cell clonal ratios. The relatively low number and heterogeneity of intestinal transplant patients limited the conclusions.

The time point label on this specimen signifies: cells obtained before transplantation from donor or recipient. CD3+CD4+ and CD3+CD8+ populations were FACS-sorted from unstimulated pre-transplant donor and recipient cells taken from spleen or lymph nodes. On this clone itself: It has no known antigen specificity. No much larger clone is present one base from it, and per-base qualities are unavailable.

The germline V gene supplies CDR1 MNHNS and CDR2 SASEGT. At the junction V is shortened by 2 bases and J by 4 bases, with 20 bases in between. The CDR3 has 18 amino acids, counting the end cysteine and phenylalanine. This entry keeps only the CDR3 DNA: 54 bases, framed from base 1. Library construction relied on the immunoSEQ multiplex PCR assay. For most patients, genomic DNA was isolated with the Qiagen DNeasy Blood and Tissue Kit and shipped frozen to Adaptive Biotechnologies for TCR sequencing. High-throughput TCR-beta CDR3 sequencing of genomic DNA from most patients was performed by Adaptive Biotechnologies. The source study handled its data this way. Adaptive's ImmunoSEQ software supplied the TCR sequencing data for 15 to 20 patients, while MiXCR and VDJtools were used to process a few other patients. CD4 versus CD8 sorting errors were corrected by removing sequences found in both subsets at a frequency ratio below 5:1. CDR3 nucleotide sequences shared between donor and recipient were removed because their origin could not be assigned. At least 2-fold expansion over unstimulated cells and a minimum CFSE-low frequency of 0.002% (template counts) or 0.001% (read counts) were required for clones to be classified as alloreactive. A clone was considered mappable if detected in the sequenced pre-transplant spleen, lymph node, or MLR CFSE-low populations of the donor or recipient. Cumulative frequency of alloreactive clones was calculated as a percentage of all sequences weighted by copy number. TCRdb took this table from immuneACCESS and kept in-frame rearrangements with V and J called. Such tables lack part of the clones; where checked against another copy, unresolved V genes explain under half of the gap, and the rest is unexplained. V and J calls and clone size are as listed in that table; D and trimming were resolved from the DNA. The table for this sample lists some 120,000 clones; approximately 93% of them were counted only once. The top ten clonotypes cover 1.2% of the sample.

The source material was unstimulated CD8+ T cells sorted from spleen or lymph node cells, sampled before transplant. This clonotype originated in a human donor who was the organ donor for an intestinal transplant. The chain uses TRBV6-1 and TRBJ1-4; TRBD1 is a weak D gene call, 5 bases matching. The DNA is TGTGCCAGCAGTGAAATCTCCATCGGAGTCCAGGGTAATGAAAAACTGTTTTTT. Its protein reads: CASSEISIGVQGNEKLFF.